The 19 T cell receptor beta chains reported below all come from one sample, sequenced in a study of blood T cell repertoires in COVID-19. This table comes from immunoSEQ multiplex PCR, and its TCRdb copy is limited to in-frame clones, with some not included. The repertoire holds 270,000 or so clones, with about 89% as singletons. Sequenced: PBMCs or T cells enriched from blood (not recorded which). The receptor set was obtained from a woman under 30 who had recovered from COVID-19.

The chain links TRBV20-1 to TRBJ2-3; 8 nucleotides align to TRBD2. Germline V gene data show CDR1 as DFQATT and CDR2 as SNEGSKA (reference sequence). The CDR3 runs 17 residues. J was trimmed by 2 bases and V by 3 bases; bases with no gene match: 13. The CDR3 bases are TGCAGTGCTAGTGCCGCACTAGCGGAAGAGCTCACAGATACGCAGTATTTT. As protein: CSASAALAEELTDTQYF.

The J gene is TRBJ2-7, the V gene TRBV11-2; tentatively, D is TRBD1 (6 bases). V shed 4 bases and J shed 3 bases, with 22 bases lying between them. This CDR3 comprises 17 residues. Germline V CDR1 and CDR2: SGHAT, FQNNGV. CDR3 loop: CASSYLTGTLTLYEQYF. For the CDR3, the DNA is TGTGCCAGCAGCTACCTAACCGGGACACTCACTCTCTACGAGCAGTACTTC.

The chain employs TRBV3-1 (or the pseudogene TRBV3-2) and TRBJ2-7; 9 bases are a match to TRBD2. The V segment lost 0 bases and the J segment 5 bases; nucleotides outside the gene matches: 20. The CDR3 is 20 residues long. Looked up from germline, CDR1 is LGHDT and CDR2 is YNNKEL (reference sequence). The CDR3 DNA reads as TGTGCCAGCAGCCAAGATCGTTGGGTTAGCGGGAGCCCCGGATGGGACGAGCAGTACTTC. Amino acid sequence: CASSQDRWVSGSPGWDEQYF.

DNA of the CDR3: TGTGCCAGCAGTGAGAATAGGGGGCGAGGAAACACCATATATTTT. Amino acids: CASSENRGRGNTIYF. The V call is TRBV2, the J call TRBJ1-3, with TRBD1 matching over 7 bases. This CDR3 has 15 residues. V shed 3 bases, J shed 4 bases, and the junction held 6 bases outside the gene matches. The germline V gene encodes CDR1 SNHLY and CDR2 FYNNEI.

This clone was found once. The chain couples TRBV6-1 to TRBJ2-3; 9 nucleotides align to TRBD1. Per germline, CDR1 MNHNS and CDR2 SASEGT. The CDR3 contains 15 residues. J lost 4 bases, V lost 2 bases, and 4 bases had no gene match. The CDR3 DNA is TGTGCCAGCAGTGAACCGGGACAGGGCCCAGATACGCAGTATTTT. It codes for CASSEPGQGPDTQYF.

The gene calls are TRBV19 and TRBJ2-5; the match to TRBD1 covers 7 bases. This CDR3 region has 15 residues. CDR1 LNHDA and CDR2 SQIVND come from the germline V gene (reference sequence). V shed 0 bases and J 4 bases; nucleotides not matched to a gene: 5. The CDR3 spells CASSIDLRTGETQYF. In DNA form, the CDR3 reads TGTGCCAGTAGTATAGATCTTAGGACAGGAGAGACCCAGTACTTC.

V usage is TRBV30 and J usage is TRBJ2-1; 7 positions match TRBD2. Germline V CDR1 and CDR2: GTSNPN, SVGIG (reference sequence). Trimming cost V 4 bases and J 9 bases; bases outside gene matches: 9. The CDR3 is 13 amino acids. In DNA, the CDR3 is TGTGCCTGGACCCCGGGACTAATCAGTGAGCAGTTCTTC. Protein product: CAWTPGLISEQFF.

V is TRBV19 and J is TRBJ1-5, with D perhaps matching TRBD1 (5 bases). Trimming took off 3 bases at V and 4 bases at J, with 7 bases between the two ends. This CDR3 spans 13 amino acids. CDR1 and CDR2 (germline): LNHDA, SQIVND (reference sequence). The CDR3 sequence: CASSIRGNQPQHF. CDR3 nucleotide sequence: TGTGCCAGTAGTATTCGGGGGAATCAGCCCCAGCATTTT.

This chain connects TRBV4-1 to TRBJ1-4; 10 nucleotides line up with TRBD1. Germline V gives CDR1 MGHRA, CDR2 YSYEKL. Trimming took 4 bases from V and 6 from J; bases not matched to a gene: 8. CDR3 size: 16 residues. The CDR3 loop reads CASSRLVGTGDEKLFF. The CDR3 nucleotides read TGCGCCAGCAGCCGATTAGTTGGGACAGGGGATGAAAAACTGTTTTTT.

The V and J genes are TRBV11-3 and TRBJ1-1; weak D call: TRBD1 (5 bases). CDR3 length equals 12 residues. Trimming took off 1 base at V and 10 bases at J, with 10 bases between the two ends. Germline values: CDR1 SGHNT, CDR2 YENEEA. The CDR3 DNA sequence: TGTGCCAGCAGCTTAGGTGCCGGGGGAGCTTTCTTT. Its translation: CASSLGAGGAFF.

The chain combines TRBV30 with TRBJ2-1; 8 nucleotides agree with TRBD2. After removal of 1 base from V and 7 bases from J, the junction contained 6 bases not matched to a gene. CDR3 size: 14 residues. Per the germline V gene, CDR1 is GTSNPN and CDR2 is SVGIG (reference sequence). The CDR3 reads CAWSGGSGINEQFF. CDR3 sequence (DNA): TGTGCCTGGAGTGGGGGTAGCGGGATAAATGAGCAGTTCTTC.

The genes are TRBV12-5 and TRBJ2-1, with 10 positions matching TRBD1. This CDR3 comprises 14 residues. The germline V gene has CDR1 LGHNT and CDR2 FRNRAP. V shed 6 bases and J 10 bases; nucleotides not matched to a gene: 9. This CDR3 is CASGLRQGASEQFF. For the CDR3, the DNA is TGTGCTAGTGGCCTCAGACAGGGGGCCAGCGAGCAGTTCTTC.

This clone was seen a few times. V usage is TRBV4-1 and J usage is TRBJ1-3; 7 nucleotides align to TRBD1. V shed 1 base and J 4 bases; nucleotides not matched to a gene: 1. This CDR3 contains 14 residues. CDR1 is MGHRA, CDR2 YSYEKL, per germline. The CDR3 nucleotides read TGCGCCAGCAGCCAAGGGACAGGAGGAAACACCATATATTTT. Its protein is CASSQGTGGNTIYF.

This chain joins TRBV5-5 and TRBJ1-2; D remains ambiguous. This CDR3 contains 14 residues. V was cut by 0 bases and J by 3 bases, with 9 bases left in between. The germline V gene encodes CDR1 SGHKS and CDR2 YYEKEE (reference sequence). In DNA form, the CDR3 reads TGTGCCAGCAGCTTGGGGGGAGAGGACTATGGCTACACCTTC. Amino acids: CASSLGGEDYGYTF.

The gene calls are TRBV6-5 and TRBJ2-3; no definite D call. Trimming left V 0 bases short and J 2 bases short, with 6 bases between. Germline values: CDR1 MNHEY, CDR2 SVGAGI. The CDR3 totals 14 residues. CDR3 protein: CASSYSYTTDTQYF. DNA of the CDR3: TGTGCCAGCAGTTACTCGTACACCACAGATACGCAGTATTTT.

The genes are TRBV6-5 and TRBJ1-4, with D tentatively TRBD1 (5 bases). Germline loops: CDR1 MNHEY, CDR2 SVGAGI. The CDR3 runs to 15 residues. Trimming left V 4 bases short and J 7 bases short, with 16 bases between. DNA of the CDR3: TGTGCCAGCAGTTTCCTGAAGGCAGGGTCTGAAAAACTGTTTTTT. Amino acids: CASSFLKAGSEKLFF.

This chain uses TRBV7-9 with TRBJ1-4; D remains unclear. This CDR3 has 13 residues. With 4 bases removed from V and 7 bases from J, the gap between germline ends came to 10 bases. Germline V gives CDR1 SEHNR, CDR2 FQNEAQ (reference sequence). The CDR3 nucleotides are TGTGCCAGCAGCTCCGACTACGGTGAAAAACTGTTTTTT. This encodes CASSSDYGEKLFF.

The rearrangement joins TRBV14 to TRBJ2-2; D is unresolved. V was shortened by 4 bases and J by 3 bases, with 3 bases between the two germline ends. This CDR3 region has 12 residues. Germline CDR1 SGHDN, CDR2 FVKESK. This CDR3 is CASSPDTGELFF. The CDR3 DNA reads TGTGCCAGCAGCCCAGACACCGGGGAGCTGTTTTTT.

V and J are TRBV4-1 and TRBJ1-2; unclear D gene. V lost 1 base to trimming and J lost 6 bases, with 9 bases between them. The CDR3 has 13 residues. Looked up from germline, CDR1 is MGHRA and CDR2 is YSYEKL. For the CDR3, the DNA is TGCGCCAGCAGCCAAGTTCCTGGAGATGGCTACACCTTC. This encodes CASSQVPGDGYTF.